These 22 T cell receptor beta chains were all obtained from the same sample, sequenced in a study of cytomegalovirus exposure and HLA in healthy donors. The PCR contained 60 Vbeta and 13 Jbeta primers. Sequenced by immunoSEQ multiplex PCR; TCRdb stores in-frame clones only, minus some. The sample shows about 150,000 clones, approximately 78% of them seen only once. Specimen: PBMCs. These receptors originate from a woman between 45 and 60 years old in good health and CMV-seropositive.

The chain combines TRBV9 with TRBJ2-7; 12 nucleotides agree with TRBD1. CDR3 size: 19 residues. V was clipped by 0 bases and J by 2 bases; unmatched bases: 12. The germline CDR1 and CDR2 sequences are SGDLS and YYNGEE. CDR3 nucleotide sequence: TGTGCCAGCAGCGTAGATCCTTTCCCGGGACAGGGGGCCACCTACGAGCAGTACTTC. This sequence encodes CASSVDPFPGQGATYEQYF. Using reference TRBV9 and TRBJ2-7 for the parts outside the CDR3, the full variable domain is DSGVTQTPKHLITATGQRVTLRCSPRSGDLSVYWYQQSLDQGLQFLIQYYNGEERAKGNILERFSAQQFPDLHSELNLSSLELGDSALYFCASSVDPFPGQGATYEQYFGPGTRLTVT.

This clone has only a few counts. CDR3 protein: CASSDQRGAYNEQFF. CDR3 nucleotide sequence: TGTGCCAGCAGCGATCAGCGGGGGGCTTACAATGAGCAGTTCTTC. The genes are TRBV9 and TRBJ2-1, with 9 bases identical to TRBD2. The CDR3 loop spans 15 amino acids. CDR1 and CDR2 (germline): SGDLS, YYNGEE. V lost 3 bases, J lost 4 bases, and 5 bases stayed unmatched.

This clone was seen a single time. The V and J genes are TRBV16 and TRBJ2-2; the match to TRBD2 covers 7 bases. Germline CDR1 KGHSY, CDR2 FQNENV. This CDR3 comprises 17 residues. Trimming took 3 bases from V and 1 from J; bases not matched to a gene: 8. CDR3 DNA: TGTGCCAGCAGCCAGACCGCGGGGGTATGGAACACCGGGGAGCTGTTTTTT. Its translation: CASSQTAGVWNTGELFF.

In DNA form, the CDR3 reads TGTGCCAGCAGTTCCCTAGCGGGGGGGAACACCGGGGAGCTGTTTTTT. Protein: CASSSLAGGNTGELFF. The chain is built from TRBV6-6 and TRBJ2-2, with TRBD2 matching over 11 bases. Germline V gene data show CDR1 as MNHNY and CDR2 as SVGAGI (reference sequence). Trimming at V came to 4 bases and at J to 1 base, leaving 2 bases not matched to a gene. This CDR3 region has 16 residues.

This chain connects TRBV11-2 to TRBJ1-5, with 8 bases that match TRBD1. Germline V lookup: CDR1 SGHAT, CDR2 FQNNGV. J gave up 4 bases and V 5 bases, and 4 bases lay outside the gene matches. CDR3 length equals 14 residues. The CDR3 loop reads CASSPDRGNQPQHF. The CDR3 region has the DNA TGTGCCAGCAGCCCCGACAGGGGTAATCAGCCCCAGCATTTT.

The chain joins TRBV19 to TRBJ2-4; D is perhaps TRBD1 (6 bases). The germline V gene encodes CDR1 LNHDA and CDR2 SQIVND (reference sequence). Trimming took 5 bases from V and 6 from J, leaving 14 bases between them. The CDR3 has 14 amino acids. CDR3 protein: CASSVTGFGNIQYF. CDR3 bases: TGTGCCAGTAGTGTAACAGGGTTTGGAAACATTCAGTACTTC.

The chain links TRBV4-1 to TRBJ1-1; unclear D gene. Germline V CDR1 and CDR2: MGHRA, YSYEKL. The germline V and J ends were trimmed by 1 base and 2 bases, with 5 bases remaining between them. The CDR3 has 13 amino acids. CDR3 DNA: TGCGCCAGCAGCCAAGTCAGAAACACTGAAGCTTTCTTT. Translated: CASSQVRNTEAFF.

This chain uses TRBV7-3 with TRBJ2-1; D ambiguous. The germline gives CDR1 SGHTA, CDR2 FQGTGA. Trimming pared 6 bases from V and 0 bases from J, leaving 9 bases between. This CDR3 has 14 residues. CDR3 sequence reads: CASSRDSSYNEQFF. CDR3 bases: TGTGCCAGCAGTAGAGATTCCTCCTACAATGAGCAGTTCTTC.

J is TRBJ1-1 and V is TRBV5-1; D is unresolved. Germline V gene data show CDR1 as SGHRS and CDR2 as YFSETQ. The CDR3 loop spans 16 amino acids. The ends were cut back, 3 bases at V and 0 bases at J, with 15 bases in the middle. The CDR3: CASSWATSIMNTEAFF. In DNA form, the CDR3 reads TGCGCCAGCAGCTGGGCAACCTCGATCATGAACACTGAAGCTTTCTTT.

To note about this clone: Its ends do not fully match the called genes, so a read error is possible. V usage is TRBV4-3 and J usage is TRBJ1-2; D might be TRBD1 (5 bases). The CDR3 totals 16 residues. CDR1 and CDR2 from the germline V gene are LGHNA and YSLEER. The CDR3 bases are TGCGCCAGCAGCCAAGACCCAGGGTTGGGGAACTATGGCTACGCCTTC. The encoded protein is CASSQDPGLGNYGYAF.

The chain links TRBV7-4 to TRBJ1-3, with TRBD1 matching over 7 bases. Trimming took 8 bases from V and 6 from J; bases not matched to a gene: 13. Germline assignment: CDR1 SGHVT and CDR2 SQSDAQ. The CDR3 runs to 15 residues. CDR3 bases: TGTGCCAGCGCCTCTCAGACAGGGCACGAAAACACCATATATTTT. Residues: CASASQTGHENTIYF.

The V and J genes are TRBV9 and TRBJ2-5; 7 positions match TRBD2. The better agreement between TRBJ2-7 and the DNA end casts doubt on the J call. This CDR3 has 15 amino acids. Germline CDR1 and CDR2: SGDLS and YYNGEE. CDR3 bases: TGTGCCAGCAGCTTAAGGGGCGGGGGACCCTACGAGCAGTACTTC. It is translated as CASSLRGGGPYEQYF.

The rearrangement uses TRBV6-5 and TRBJ2-1; a weak D match, TRBD2 (6 bases). V lost 3 bases and J lost 4, with 10 bases in between. Germline values: CDR1 MNHEY, CDR2 SVGAGI. This CDR3 has 14 residues. For the CDR3, the DNA is TGTGCCAGCAGTTATGGGACTGGGTACAATGAGCAGTTCTTC. It codes for CASSYGTGYNEQFF.

The chain recombines TRBV18 with TRBJ2-5, with unresolved D. Germline loops: CDR1 KGHSH, CDR2 LQKENI. The CDR3 loop spans 12 amino acids. Trimming removed 2 bases from V and 5 bases from J, with 6 bases in between. CDR3 bases: TGTGCCAGCTCACCAGTATCGGAGACCCAGTACTTC. This gives the protein CASSPVSETQYF.

The V call is TRBV7-9, the J call TRBJ2-7, with 8 bases identical to TRBD1. Germline lookup yields CDR1 SEHNR and CDR2 FQNEAQ (reference sequence). The CDR3 is made up of 15 amino acids. V trimming: 1 base; J trimming: 1 base; junction bases outside the gene matches: 3. The CDR3: CASSLVDRGSYEQYF. The DNA for the CDR3 is TGTGCCAGCAGCTTAGTCGACAGGGGTTCCTACGAGCAGTACTTC.

This clone was detected only a few times. The chain couples TRBV13 to TRBJ2-2; D is perhaps TRBD1 (6 bases). V shed 0 bases and J shed 7 bases, with 9 bases lying between them. The germline V gene has CDR1 PRHDT and CDR2 FYEKMQ (reference sequence). The CDR3 extends over 14 amino acids. CDR3 DNA: TGTGCCAGCAGCTTAGGCCGGGACATCGGGGAGCTGTTTTTT. It is translated as CASSLGRDIGELFF. Using reference TRBV13 and TRBJ2-2 for the parts outside the CDR3, the full variable domain is AAGVIQSPRHLIKEKRETATLKCYPIPRHDTVYWYQQGPGQDPQFLISFYEKMQSDKGSIPDRFSAQQFSDYHSELNMSSLELGDSALYFCASSLGRDIGELFFGEGSRLTVL.

V and J are TRBV5-1 and TRBJ1-5; D gene uncertain. The germline gives CDR1 SGHRS, CDR2 YFSETQ. V lost 0 bases, J lost 5 bases, and 12 bases lay in between. The CDR3 has 15 amino acids. CDR3 DNA sequence: TGCGCCAGCAGCTTGGCCGGACTCAGGCATCAGCCCCAGCATTTT. This codes for CASSLAGLRHQPQHF.

Worth noting for this clone: Lacking the conserved final phenylalanine or tryptophan, this CDR3 likely reflects a read error. The chain joins TRBV6-1 to TRBJ1-2; 8 bases map to TRBD1. Losses at the gene ends were 6 bases for V and 4 bases for J; bases not matched to a gene: 4. This CDR3 has 13 residues. Germline V CDR1 and CDR2: MNHNS, SASEGT. In DNA form, the CDR3 reads TGTGCCAGCAGCGCAGGGGGCGCCTATGGCTACACCCTC. Its protein product is CASSAGGAYGYTL.

CDR3 coding DNA: TGTGCGATCCAAATGGGACAGAGGACAGATACGCAGTATTTT. Translated: CAIQMGQRTDTQYF. The rearrangement uses TRBV6-1 and TRBJ2-3; 7 positions agree with TRBD1. Germline CDR1 MNHNS, CDR2 SASEGT. The CDR3 is 14 amino acids.

V gene TRBV6-1 combines with J gene TRBJ1-5; tentatively, D is TRBD1 (5 bases). Germline values: CDR1 MNHNS, CDR2 SASEGT. The CDR3 has 13 residues. The V end lost 6 bases, the J end lost 9 bases, and 15 bases lay between the germline ends. CDR3 sequence reads: CASSPLDKRPQHF. The CDR3 coding sequence is TGTGCCAGCAGCCCCCTGGACAAGAGGCCCCAGCATTTT.

This rearrangement joins TRBV16 to TRBJ2-5; TRBD1 might be the D (6 bases). Per germline, CDR1 KGHSY and CDR2 FQNENV. The CDR3 extends over 14 amino acids. The V end lost 6 bases, the J end lost 1 base, and 12 bases lay between the germline ends. CDR3 DNA: TGTGCCAGCAGTCAACTACAGGGCCAAGAGACCCAGTACTTC. The encoded protein is CASSQLQGQETQYF. The full variable domain, its missing parts supplied by reference TRBV16 and TRBJ2-5, is GEEVAQTPKHLVRGEGQKAKLYCAPIKGHSYVFWYQQVLKNEFKFLISFQNENVFDETGMPKERFSAKCLPNSPCSLEIQATKLEDSAVYFCASSQLQGQETQYFGPGTRLLVL.

The V and J genes are TRBV10-3 and TRBJ1-2, with 10 bases that match TRBD1. Trimming took 6 bases from V and 4 from J; bases not matched to a gene: 8. CDR1 ENHRY and CDR2 SYGVKD come from the germline V gene. The CDR3 spans 15 residues. The CDR3 reads CAIRPGTGASYGYTF. CDR3 DNA: TGTGCCATCAGACCTGGGACAGGGGCCTCCTATGGCTACACCTTC.